These 4 T cell receptor beta chains came from one sample sequenced in a study of molecular identifiers for immune sequencing clone quantification (dated by TCRdb to 2016 to 2019). The library came from PCR. Data came from an Illumina HiSeq 4000. The public reads were reprocessed in TCRdb via fastp at Q25 and MiXCR, keeping in-frame beta chains. Each record represents a unique CDR3 protein, reported with the most common genes and DNA among its rows. The sample contains some 650,000 distinct CDR3 sequences, roughly 21% of them found a single time. Roughly 0.9% of the sample rests with the top ten. The sample taken for sequencing was naive CD8+ T cells from blood, with Jurkat cell RNA spiked in. The cell subset or site label, as the study defines it: FACS-sorted CD8+CD4-CCR7+CD45RA+ naive T cells. Receptor source: a human donor in good health. Some libraries in this study had Jurkat cell RNA spiked in.

There are many counts of this clonotype. The rearrangement uses TRBV10-2 and TRBJ1-1; weak D call: TRBD1 (6 bases). The germline gives CDR1 WSHSY, CDR2 SAAADI. This CDR3 has 15 residues. V shed 5 bases and J shed 1 base, with 14 bases lying between them. This CDR3 reads CASSLGGRTNTEAFF. Written as DNA, the CDR3 is TGCGCCAGCAGTCTCGGGGGGCGGACGAACACTGAAGCTTTCTTT.

The rearrangement links TRBV5-4 to TRBJ2-7; 10 positions match TRBD2. The CDR3 totals 16 residues. Per germline, CDR1 SGHNT and CDR2 YYREEE (reference sequence). The V and J ends lost 4 bases and 4 bases, in that order; junction bases with no gene match: 11. As DNA, the CDR3 is TGTGCCAGCAGCCCCGCGACCCTAGCGGGGGCATACGAGCAGTACTTC. Its protein is CASSPATLAGAYEQYF.

In its sample, this clonotype was seen a few times. The V and J genes are TRBV7-9 and TRBJ1-1; tentatively, D is TRBD1 (6 bases). V was shortened by 5 bases and J by 5 bases, with 15 bases between the two germline ends. Germline CDR1 is SEHNR and CDR2 is FQNEAQ (reference sequence). CDR3 size: 14 residues. CDR3 sequence (DNA): TGTGCCAGCAGCCAAACCACAGGGAAGACTGAAGCTTTCTTT. Amino acids: CASSQTTGKTEAFF.

Turning to this clonotype: A single base separates this from a much larger clone, so it may be a read error. The chain carries TRBV5-1 and TRBJ1-1, with D perhaps TRBD1 (6 bases). The CDR3 consists of 14 residues. CDR1 and CDR2 (germline): SGHRS, YFSETQ. Here the CDR3 DNA reads TGCGCCAGCAGCTTGGGATCGGGGGCCACTGAAGCTCTCTTT. Translated, it gives CASSLGSGATEALF.